These 10 T cell receptor beta chains were sequenced from one sample in a study of tumor and adjacent non-tumor tissue in lung cancer. A modified ARM-PCR protocol with three rounds of nested PCR amplified TCRbeta. TCRdb re-analysed the multiplex PCR reads in MiXCR, keeping a single row per CDR3 protein. The sample contains roughly 120,000 distinct CDR3 sequences, approximately 71% of which appear only once. The template was RNA from unsorted bulk tissue. Material for sequencing was lung tumor tissue. All receptors derive from a woman in her fifties or sixties with non-small cell lung cancer.

With regard to this clonotype: At one end, the junction sequence differs from germline, possibly due to a read error. The chain has TRBV28 and TRBJ1-4, with 10 bases fitting TRBD1. Germline V gene data show CDR1 as MDHEN and CDR2 as SYDVKM. The CDR3 is 15 residues long. CDR3 DNA sequence: TGTGCCTGCAGTTTAGGACAGGGGGTTAATGAAAAACTGTTTTTT. This gives the protein CACSLGQGVNEKLFF.

The chain joins TRBV6-6 to TRBJ2-4, with 10 bases lining up with TRBD1. Germline lookup yields CDR1 MNHNY and CDR2 SVGAGI (reference sequence). J lost 10 bases, V lost 2 bases, and 8 bases had no gene match. CDR3 length: 15 amino acids. The CDR3 loop reads CASSYLDRGGKIQYF. The CDR3 nucleotides are TGTGCCAGCAGTTACCTGGACAGGGGGGGGAAGATTCAGTACTTC.

Notes on this clonotype: Germline and junction disagree at one end, which may indicate a read error. The CDR3 spells CSARRQGSPMNTGAFF. The CDR3 region has the DNA TGCAGTGCCAGAAGACAGGGTTCTCCGATGAACACTGGAGCTTTCTTT. This sequence joins TRBV20-1 and TRBJ1-1; 7 bases are shared with TRBD1. Germline-derived CDR1 and CDR2 are DFQATT and SNEGSKA (reference sequence). CDR3 size: 16 residues.

This clonotype showed up many times. The genes are TRBV6-1 and TRBJ1-2, with TRBD1 identical over 7 bases. Germline-derived CDR1 and CDR2 are MNHNS and SASEGT. The CDR3 loop spans 18 amino acids. The trim removed 5 bases at V and 3 bases at J, leaving 18 bases unmatched. The CDR3 loop is CASSPQPYRGRNDYGYTF. DNA for the CDR3: TGTGCCAGCAGTCCCCAACCGTACAGGGGACGTAATGACTATGGCTACACCTTC.

This clonotype was recorded at least ten times. The chain uses TRBV5-4 and TRBJ1-2; TRBD1 matches at 7 bases. This CDR3 has 15 residues. V shed 5 bases and J 7 bases; nucleotides not matched to a gene: 14. The germline V gene has CDR1 SGHNT and CDR2 YYREEE (reference sequence). The CDR3 region is CASRAGTDLSSGYTF. The CDR3 DNA is TGTGCCAGCAGGGCCGGGACAGACCTATCTTCTGGCTACACCTTC.

The chain carries TRBV28 and TRBJ1-2; D remains ambiguous. Germline V gene data show CDR1 as MDHEN and CDR2 as SYDVKM. The V gene lost 4 bases and the J gene lost 4 bases, with 10 bases spanning the gap. The CDR3 length is 13 residues. In DNA form, the CDR3 reads TGTGCCAGCAGTTCCTTCTCCGGCTATGGCTACACCTTC. Protein: CASSSFSGYGYTF.

The chain links TRBV5-6 to TRBJ2-3; D call uncertain. V was cut by 0 bases and J by 2 bases, with 10 bases left in between. Germline loops: CDR1 SGHDT, CDR2 YYEEEE. The CDR3 loop spans 15 amino acids. The CDR3 spells CASSLDLGPTDTQYF. The CDR3 region has the DNA TGTGCCAGCAGCTTGGACCTGGGCCCCACAGATACGCAGTATTTT.

For this clonotype: The junction and the germline gene differ at one end; a read error may be behind it. The CDR3 bases are TGTACCAGCGGAAGAAGGACAGGGGGCGCGAAAGAGACCCGGTACTTC. As protein: CTSGRRTGGAKETRYF. The chain combines TRBV6-9 with TRBJ2-5, with TRBD1 identical over 11 bases. The V gene's germline CDR1 is MNHGY and CDR2 SVAAGI. This CDR3 is built from 16 residues.

Concerning this clonotype: The junction departs from the called germline gene at one end, perhaps through a read error. The DNA for the CDR3 is TGTGCCAACAGCCAAGGAGGAAGAGGGTTACTCTACAAGCAGTACTTC. Translating gives CANSQGGRGLLYKQYF. The V call is TRBV4-2, the J call TRBJ2-7; tentative D call: TRBD2 (5 bases). The CDR3 is 16 residues long. Germline V gene lookup returns CDR1 LGHNA and CDR2 YNFKEQ.

Comments on this clonotype: One junction end disagrees with the germline gene, perhaps due to a read error. Written as DNA, the CDR3 is TGTTCCAGCATCGCATCGGGACAGGGGCGTTTTGCTGGAAACACCATATATTTT. Protein: CSSIASGQGRFAGNTIYF. V is TRBV6-5 and J is TRBJ1-3; 10 positions match TRBD1. This CDR3 comprises 18 residues. Germline V lookup: CDR1 MNHEY, CDR2 SVGAGI.